These 15 T cell receptor beta chains originate from one sample sequenced in a study of shared clonotypes between healthy human individuals. TCRdb keeps only in-frame clones here, not all; method: immunoSEQ multiplex PCR. The sample consists of approximately 2,000,000 clones, about 90% of them appearing once. The sample taken for sequencing was naive CD4+ T cells from PBMCs. Subset reported: CD45RA+ positively selected. All receptors derive from a man aged 18-30 years in good health. Some clones in this sample may be carry-over from other donors' samples.

Details on this clone: This specimen includes other DNA sequences encoding the same CDR3. This chain joins TRBV9 and TRBJ2-7; 9 nucleotides align to TRBD2. The length of the CDR3 is 15 residues. Trimming cost V 7 bases and J 2 bases; bases outside gene matches: 10. In germline, CDR1 is SGDLS, CDR2 YYNGEE. The CDR3 region is CASSPGLAGTYEQYF. The CDR3 coding sequence is TGTGCCAGCTCGCCCGGGCTAGCGGGAACCTACGAGCAGTACTTC.

About this clone itself: This specimen includes other DNA sequences encoding the same CDR3. The V and J genes are TRBV5-1 and TRBJ2-2, with TRBD2 matching over 10 bases. V dropped 0 bases and J dropped 4; count of bases not matched to a gene: 0. This CDR3 is built from 15 residues. CDR1 is SGHRS and CDR2 is YFSETQ in the germline V gene. CDR3 sequence: CASSLGLAGTGELFF. CDR3 coding DNA: TGCGCCAGCAGCTTGGGACTAGCGGGCACCGGGGAGCTGTTTTTT.

V is TRBV10-3 and J is TRBJ2-3; D is ambiguous. V lost 8 bases and J lost 4, with 19 bases in between. Per the germline V gene, CDR1 is ENHRY and CDR2 is SYGVKD. The CDR3 consists of 15 residues. Here the CDR3 reads CAIRGARRASDTQYF. The CDR3 nucleotides are TGTGCCATCCGTGGAGCGCGAAGAGCCTCAGATACGCAGTATTTT.

The genes are TRBV30 and TRBJ1-5; D is perhaps TRBD1 (5 bases). V dropped 5 bases and J dropped 2 bases, with 10 bases sitting between them. The CDR3 runs 13 residues. Germline assignment: CDR1 GTSNPN and CDR2 SVGIG (reference sequence). The CDR3 loop is CAWQRGGNQPQHF. The CDR3 DNA reads as TGTGCCTGGCAGCGAGGGGGCAATCAGCCCCAGCATTTT. Supplemented by reference TRBV30 and TRBJ1-5, the full variable domain reads SQTIHQWPATLVQPVGSPLSLECTVEGTSNPNLYWYRQAAGRGLQLLFYSVGIGQISSEVPQNLSASRPQDRQFILSSKKLLLSDSGFYLCAWQRGGNQPQHFGDGTRLSIL.

The V and J genes are TRBV27 and TRBJ1-1; TRBD1 matches 8 bases. Germline-derived CDR1 and CDR2 are MNHEY and SMNVEV (reference sequence). The ends lost 6 bases at V and 1 base at J; junction bases unmatched: 10. The CDR3 extends over 16 amino acids. The CDR3 DNA reads as TGTGCCAGCAGGTTACAGGGGGTCCTGGGGAACACTGAAGCTTTCTTT. As protein: CASRLQGVLGNTEAFF.

This chain connects TRBV5-1 to TRBJ2-5; 12 bases map to TRBD2. This CDR3 has 16 residues. Unmatched junction bases numbered 4, after V lost 3 bases and J lost 1 base. The germline V gene encodes CDR1 SGHRS and CDR2 YFSETQ. The CDR3 loop reads CASSWGLAGLQETQYF. The CDR3 DNA is TGCGCCAGCAGCTGGGGACTAGCGGGCCTCCAAGAGACCCAGTACTTC.

The genes are TRBV18 and TRBJ2-7, with a tentative D call TRBD2 (6 bases). CDR3 length: 14 residues. Trimming took 2 bases from V and 2 from J, leaving 10 bases between them. CDR1 KGHSH and CDR2 LQKENI come from the germline V gene. The CDR3 DNA follows: TGTGCCAGCTCACCAGCCGGGACTGCCTACGAGCAGTACTTC. It specifies CASSPAGTAYEQYF.

The chain couples TRBV21-1 to TRBJ2-3; the DNA was not used to check the table's D call, TRBD2. TRBV21-1 is classified as a pseudogene. The CDR3 has 17 residues. The CDR3 sequence: CASSKANLAGSTDTQYF. CDR3 bases: TGTGCCAGCAGCAAAGCCAATCTAGCGGGGAGCACAGATACGCAGTATTTT.

The chain combines TRBV7-2 with TRBJ1-2; 7 nucleotides align to TRBD1. J gave up 6 bases and V 3 bases, and 10 bases lay outside the gene matches. CDR1 is SGHTA and CDR2 is FQGNSA in the germline V gene. The CDR3 is 15 amino acids. The CDR3 here is CASSFLLGGADGYTF. In DNA form, the CDR3 reads TGTGCCAGCAGCTTTTTACTAGGGGGCGCGGATGGCTACACCTTC.

The chain carries TRBV15 and TRBJ2-7, with TRBD2 matching 10 bases. V shed 0 bases and J 3 bases; nucleotides not matched to a gene: 2. Germline values: CDR1 LNHNV, CDR2 YYDKDF (reference sequence). The CDR3 has 15 residues. The CDR3, as DNA: TGTGCCACCAGCAGAGATGGGACTAGCGTCTACGAGCAGTACTTC. Its translation is CATSRDGTSVYEQYF.

This clone showed up just once. V usage is TRBV5-5 and J usage is TRBJ1-1, with 7 bases lining up with TRBD1. V lost 4 bases, J lost 6 bases, and 6 bases stayed unmatched. CDR1 SGHKS and CDR2 YYEKEE come from the germline V gene (reference sequence). This CDR3 contains 13 residues. CDR3 in DNA: TGTGCCAGCAGCGATAGACAGGGCGCTGAAGCTTTCTTT. Protein: CASSDRQGAEAFF.

The chain joins TRBV5-6 to TRBJ2-6; D possibly corresponds to TRBD1 (5 bases). The V gene lost 3 bases and the J gene lost 0 bases, with 7 bases spanning the gap. Germline assignment: CDR1 SGHDT and CDR2 YYEEEE. The CDR3 has 15 residues. CDR3 in amino acids: CASSWGGSGANVLTF. The CDR3 coding sequence is TGTGCCAGCAGCTGGGGCGGCTCTGGGGCCAACGTCCTGACTTTC.

The chain is built from TRBV28 and TRBJ1-3; 10 bases map to TRBD1. With 5 bases clipped from V and 4 bases from J, the junction kept 5 bases outside the gene matches. This CDR3 is built from 15 residues. Per germline, CDR1 MDHEN and CDR2 SYDVKM. Here the CDR3 DNA reads TGTGCCAGCAGTCACGGACAGGGGGTAGGAAACACCATATATTTT. Its translation is CASSHGQGVGNTIYF.

The chain combines TRBV7-9 with TRBJ2-2, with D possibly being TRBD1 (5 bases). The germline V gene encodes CDR1 SEHNR and CDR2 FQNEAQ (reference sequence). The length of the CDR3 is 14 residues. V was trimmed by 1 base and J by 4 bases, leaving 7 bases between them. This chain's CDR3 is CASSLVGATGELFF. The CDR3 nucleotides are TGTGCCAGCAGCTTAGTTGGGGCCACCGGGGAGCTGTTTTTT. The full variable domain, its missing parts supplied by reference TRBV7-9 and TRBJ2-2, is DTGVSQNPRHKITKRGQNVTFRCDPISEHNRLYWYRQTLGQGPEFLTYFQNEAQLEKSRLLSDRFSAERPKGSFSTLEIQRTEQGDSAMYLCASSLVGATGELFFGEGSRLTVL.

The chain has TRBV28 and TRBJ2-1, with 9 bases aligning to TRBD1. The CDR3 spans 17 residues. With 5 bases clipped from V and 2 bases from J, the junction kept 10 bases outside the gene matches. Looked up from germline, CDR1 is MDHEN and CDR2 is SYDVKM. Written as DNA, the CDR3 is TGTGCCAGCAGTCACCAAAGACAGGGGGTCCCCTACAATGAGCAGTTCTTC. Translation: CASSHQRQGVPYNEQFF.